This T cell receptor (beta chain) was identified during a study of blood T cell repertoires in COVID-19 (dated by TCRdb to the early 2020s). With regard to the full study: Samples from collaborators originated in the United States, Italy and Spain and spanned both the acute and convalescent phases of COVID-19. The prospective study material was composed of cDNA or gDNA derived from T cells, B-cell-depleted T cells, or PBMCs. The dataset comprised deeply sampled blood TCRbeta repertoires from subjects exposed to, actively infected with, or recovered from COVID-19. The repertoires were made available in a free public database intended to serve as a resource for research on the immune response to SARS-CoV-2. The samples were drawn from two sources: the first 160 participants of the ongoing ImmuneRACE study, and about 1,300 subjects contributed by 6 global collaborators. Nearly every sample came with metadata listing a de-identified subject ID, COVID-19 status, age in years and sex. Where available, HLA class I and class II types were taken from metadata supplied by the sample provider and were not determined by assay-based typing. Results and caveats for the whole study, not just this receptor: How much clinical and demographic metadata was included differed by source and by participant, and the metadata was provided uncurated.

The collaborating institutions used their own protocols to collect whole blood in K2EDTA tubes. Collaborator samples were shipped for TCRbeta analysis as frozen whole blood, isolated PBMCs, or DNA extracted from either sample type. Regarding this clone: Its cognate antigen has yet to be identified. The record has no base qualities; no much larger clone is one base away.

TCRbeta CDR3 regions were amplified from genomic DNA using the immunoSEQ Assay, a bias-controlled multiplex PCR. The paper's data handling went like this. The number of nucleated cells in each sample was estimated from the amplification of reference gene primers within the assay. Sequence reads were collapsed and filtered to measure the absolute abundance of every unique TCRbeta CDR3 rearrangement. For each sample, productive Simpson clonality was calculated by taking the square root of Simpson's diversity index across productive rearrangements. As stored in TCRdb, this immuneACCESS dataset retains in-frame rearrangements with V and J assigned. A fraction of the clones does not appear; measured against another copy, unresolved V genes explain less than half of the discrepancy, and the remainder lacks a known reason. V and J calls and clone size follow that table, whereas D and trimming were derived from the DNA. The sample table holds some 120,000 clones, of which about 88% were seen once. The ten largest make up roughly 1.2% of the sample.

CDR1 and CDR2 are drawn from the germline V gene (reference sequence): DFQATT, SNEGSKA. V loses 5 bases, J loses 11 bases, and the germline ends lie 10 bases apart. The CDR3 holds 10 amino acids from the cysteine to the phenylalanine. Only the CDR3 part of the read is kept: 30 bases, read in frame from the first base. The sequence joins TRBV20-1 to TRBJ2-4, and the D gene may be TRBD2, 5 bases matching. Sequenced input: peripheral blood. The receptor's source is a woman of 80 years or more with acute or convalescent COVID-19. The nucleotide sequence is given as TGCAGTGCTGGCAACGGGGTTCAGTACTTC. This codes for CSAGNGVQYF.